These 25 T cell receptor beta chains originate from one sample sequenced in a study of OX40 agonist ivuxolimab in advanced cancers. Using immunoSEQ multiplex PCR, the repertoire was profiled, and TCRdb retains in-frame clones only, with some absent. This sample has over 55,000 clones; 75% to 90% occur once, and the top ten carry approximately 11%. Here the sequenced sample was CD4+ or CD8+ T cells sorted from blood, taken in a trial of the OX40 agonist ivuxolimab. These receptors originate from an adult with an advanced solid tumor such as melanoma, head and neck, liver or kidney cancer.

The chain couples TRBV10-3 to TRBJ2-2, with 10 positions matching TRBD1. Germline CDR1 ENHRY, CDR2 SYGVKD. Germline trimming cut 1 base from V and 7 bases from J; bases unmatched to any gene: 6. The CDR3 length is 16 residues. The CDR3 region has the DNA TGTGCCATCAGTGAGTGGGGGACAGGGGAAGTCGGGGAGCTGTTTTTT. It encodes CAISEWGTGEVGELFF.

A single count supports this clone. The chain is built from TRBV5-6 and TRBJ2-2; no firm D call. CDR3 length: 12 amino acids. V lost 4 bases, J lost 6 bases, and 7 bases lay in between. Germline V lookup: CDR1 SGHDT, CDR2 YYEEEE. CDR3 in DNA: TGTGCCAGCAGCAGGTGGGCCGGGGAGCTGTTTTTT. This gives the protein CASSRWAGELFF.

V and J are TRBV6-5 and TRBJ2-7; D unresolved. Germline V gene data show CDR1 as MNHEY and CDR2 as SVGAGI. The CDR3 is 11 residues long. The V gene lost 5 bases and the J gene lost 6 bases, with 8 bases spanning the gap. Here the CDR3 reads CASSHRAEQYF. The CDR3 bases are TGTGCCAGCAGTCATCGGGCCGAGCAGTACTTC.

The chain joins TRBV19 to TRBJ2-7, with 8 bases fitting TRBD2. The V and J ends lost 2 bases and 3 bases, in that order; junction bases with no gene match: 6. CDR3 size: 15 residues. Looked up from germline, CDR1 is LNHDA and CDR2 is SQIVND (reference sequence). The CDR3 nucleotides read TGTGCCAGTAGTATAAAAGCGGGGGACTACTACGAGCAGTACTTC. This encodes CASSIKAGDYYEQYF.

V and J are TRBV7-8 and TRBJ1-1; tentatively, D is TRBD1 (6 bases). CDR1 and CDR2 from the germline V gene are SGHVS and FQNEAQ. V was cut by 5 bases and J by 3 bases, with 16 bases left in between. The CDR3 totals 15 residues. The CDR3 coding sequence is TGTGCCAGCAGCCCCAGCAGGGGCGGCTACACTGAAGCTTTCTTT. The encoded protein is CASSPSRGGYTEAFF.

V and J are TRBV27 and TRBJ2-7, with 9 bases matching TRBD2. The CDR3 consists of 13 residues. Unmatched junction bases numbered 6, after V lost 8 bases and J lost 4 bases. Germline CDR1 and CDR2: MNHEY and SMNVEV (reference sequence). CDR3 in DNA: TGTGCCAGCTCCCTGACTAGCGGATACGAGCAGTACTTC. Amino acids: CASSLTSGYEQYF.

The chain employs TRBV6-5 and TRBJ2-2, with TRBD1 as a possible D gene (6 bases). The germline V gene encodes CDR1 MNHEY and CDR2 SVGAGI. This CDR3 has 15 residues. The V end lost 6 bases, the J end lost 1 base, and 12 bases lay between the germline ends. CDR3 loop: CASSFDRRNTGELFF. As DNA, the CDR3 is TGTGCCAGCAGCTTCGACAGGAGGAACACCGGGGAGCTGTTTTTT.

This clone was picked up one time. This chain's CDR3 is CASSIGQVRTGELFF. The CDR3 region has the DNA TGTGCCAGTAGTATAGGTCAGGTCAGGACCGGGGAGCTGTTTTTT. This chain links TRBV19 with TRBJ2-2, with D hard to call. Trimming shortened V by 1 base and J by 5 bases, and 11 bases separated the two germline ends. From germline, CDR1 is LNHDA and CDR2 SQIVND (reference sequence). This CDR3 contains 15 residues.

The chain combines TRBV10-1 with TRBJ2-5, with D tentatively TRBD1 or TRBD2 (6 bases each). Judging by the DNA end, TRBJ2-7 fits better; the J call may be wrong. The V gene's germline CDR1 is WNHNN and CDR2 SYGVQD (reference sequence). This CDR3 has 13 residues. The CDR3 is CASSPWTAGEQYF. The CDR3 DNA is TGCGCCAGCAGCCCCTGGACAGCGGGCGAGCAGTACTTC.

This rearrangement joins TRBV7-9 to TRBJ2-1, with D perhaps TRBD1 or TRBD2 (5 bases each). V dropped 4 bases and J dropped 5 bases, with 21 bases sitting between them. The CDR3 is 17 residues long. Germline values: CDR1 SEHNR, CDR2 FQNEAQ (reference sequence). The CDR3 spells CASSSPGASSWNNEQFF. DNA of the CDR3: TGTGCCAGCAGCTCCCCCGGGGCGAGTTCTTGGAACAATGAGCAGTTCTTC.

CDR3 DNA sequence: TGTGCCAGCAGGGCTTTTCAGCCCCAGCATTTT. Its protein product is CASRAFQPQHF. This chain connects TRBV6-1 to TRBJ1-5, with unresolved D. The CDR3 covers 11 residues. V was shortened by 6 bases and J by 6 bases, with 6 bases between the two germline ends. Germline lookup yields CDR1 MNHNS and CDR2 SASEGT.

The gene calls are TRBV6-1 and TRBJ2-7; D unresolved. CDR1 and CDR2 from the germline V gene are MNHNS and SASEGT. The CDR3 has 13 residues. The ends were cut back, 6 bases at V and 3 bases at J, with 12 bases in the middle. In DNA form, the CDR3 reads TGTGCCAGCAGGACCGGCTTTATCTACGAGCAGTACTTC. It yields the protein CASRTGFIYEQYF.

The J gene is TRBJ2-5, the V gene TRBV5-1; 7 bases match TRBD1. The CDR3 totals 14 residues. Germline V lookup: CDR1 SGHRS, CDR2 YFSETQ. The V gene end was trimmed by 4 bases and the J gene end by 4 bases; junction bases not matched to a gene: 7. CDR3 bases: TGCGCCAGCAGCACCGTAGGGGGCTTAGAGACCCAGTACTTC. As protein: CASSTVGGLETQYF.

The chain has TRBV5-1 and TRBJ2-7; 16 bases match TRBD2. The germline V gene encodes CDR1 SGHRS and CDR2 YFSETQ. The CDR3 is 15 residues long. V dropped 7 bases and J dropped 4; count of bases not matched to a gene: 5. CDR3 sequence reads: CASRGTSGRAYEQYF. The CDR3, as DNA: TGCGCCAGCCGGGGGACTAGCGGGAGGGCATACGAGCAGTACTTC.

The V call is TRBV29-1, the J call TRBJ1-4, with 7 bases that match TRBD1. V shed 6 bases and J 8 bases; nucleotides not matched to a gene: 9. This CDR3 has 13 residues. Germline CDR1 is SQVTM and CDR2 is ANQGSEA. For the CDR3, the DNA is TGCAGCGTCACAAGGGGGCAAGGGGAAAAACTGTTTTTT. Amino acids: CSVTRGQGEKLFF.

This rearrangement joins TRBV7-2 to TRBJ2-1; D might be TRBD2 (5 bases). This CDR3 is 14 amino acids long. V gave up 1 base and J gave up 4 bases, with 8 bases separating them. Per germline, CDR1 SGHTA and CDR2 FQGNSA. CDR3 region: CASSLGTAYNEQFF. As DNA, the CDR3 is TGTGCCAGCAGCTTAGGGACTGCATACAATGAGCAGTTCTTC. The full variable domain, in which reference TRBV7-2 and TRBJ2-1 provide the parts outside the CDR3, is GAGVSQSPSNKVTEKGKDVELRCDPISGHTALYWYRQSLGQGLEFLIYFQGNSAPDKSGLPSDRFSAERTGGSVSTLTIQRTQQEDSAVYLCASSLGTAYNEQFFGPGTRLTVL.

This chain joins TRBV19 and TRBJ2-2; 8 nucleotides agree with TRBD2. The CDR3 contains 16 residues. Trimming cost V 7 bases and J 1 base; bases outside gene matches: 8. Germline values: CDR1 LNHDA, CDR2 SQIVND (reference sequence). CDR3 bases: TGTGCCAGTACCCTCGGACTAGCCAAGAACACCGGGGAGCTGTTTTTT. As protein: CASTLGLAKNTGELFF.

The table lists this clone with a count of one. J is TRBJ2-6 and V is TRBV7-2, with D possibly TRBD2 on 6 matching bases. Germline lookup yields CDR1 SGHTA and CDR2 FQGNSA. Trimming left V 0 bases short and J 2 bases short, with 8 bases between. This CDR3 contains 16 residues. The CDR3 DNA follows: TGTGCCAGCAGCTTAGCATCGGGAGCTGGGGCCAACGTCCTGACTTTC. Translated: CASSLASGAGANVLTF.

This rearrangement joins TRBV10-3 to TRBJ1-3; D not certain. This CDR3 has 15 residues. V lost 2 bases and J 0 bases, leaving 8 bases between the germline ends. CDR1 ENHRY and CDR2 SYGVKD come from the germline V gene. In DNA, the CDR3 is TGTGCCATCAGTGAGGGGTCCCTCTCTGGAAACACCATATATTTT. Its protein product is CAISEGSLSGNTIYF.

This clone was recorded a few times. This chain links TRBV25-1 with TRBJ2-6; a weak D match, TRBD2 (6 bases). Trimming cost V 3 bases and J 1 base, with 16 bases left between them. The CDR3 covers 18 residues. CDR1 and CDR2 (germline): MGHDK, SYGVNS. CDR3 amino acids: CASSDFSAGRSGANVLTF. The CDR3 nucleotides read TGTGCCAGCAGTGATTTCTCCGCAGGGAGGTCTGGGGCCAACGTCCTGACTTTC.

This clone has just a few counts. The V gene is TRBV7-9, the J gene TRBJ1-3; no clear D. The V and J ends lost 2 bases and 9 bases respectively, with 8 bases between them. Germline V lookup: CDR1 SEHNR, CDR2 FQNEAQ (reference sequence). This CDR3 is 12 amino acids long. CDR3: CASSLIGSTIYF. The CDR3 DNA follows: TGTGCCAGCAGCTTAATTGGATCCACCATATATTTT.

The J gene is TRBJ2-3, the V gene TRBV29-1; 8 positions match TRBD2. This CDR3 contains 16 residues. Germline values: CDR1 SQVTM, CDR2 ANQGSEA. V dropped 3 bases and J dropped 0; count of bases not matched to a gene: 8. Here the CDR3 reads CSVERVSGESTDTQYF. CDR3 DNA sequence: TGCAGCGTTGAGAGAGTTAGCGGGGAAAGCACAGATACGCAGTATTTT.

The rearrangement uses TRBV11-2 and TRBJ2-3; D ambiguous. The CDR3 consists of 11 residues. CDR1 is SGHAT, CDR2 FQNNGV, per germline. Trimming shortened V by 1 base and J by 7 bases, and 3 bases separated the two germline ends. The CDR3 protein is CASSLGYTQYF. CDR3 sequence (DNA): TGTGCCAGCAGCTTAGGATATACGCAGTATTTT.

The rearrangement links TRBV6-1 to TRBJ2-1; D is uncertain. Trimming shortened V by 7 bases and J by 9 bases, and 7 bases separated the two germline ends. The CDR3 length is 10 residues. Germline V lookup: CDR1 MNHNS, CDR2 SASEGT. For the CDR3, the DNA is TGTGCCAGCATACTCGGTGAGCAGTTCTTC. It specifies CASILGEQFF.

V is TRBV6-1 and J is TRBJ1-2; TRBD1 aligns across 9 bases. CDR3 length: 15 residues. Germline V CDR1 and CDR2: MNHNS, SASEGT. Unmatched junction bases numbered 9, after V lost 6 bases and J lost 4 bases. The CDR3 DNA reads TGTGCCAGCAGCGTTTGGGGACAGGGCGCCTATGGCTACACCTTC. The encoded protein is CASSVWGQGAYGYTF.